This is a list of T cell receptor beta chains from one sample in a study of siplizumab effects on memory and regulatory T cells. The protocol was immunoSEQ multiplex PCR, while the TCRdb copy is restricted to in-frame clones and leaves out a portion. Seen here are roughly 62,000 clones, around three quarters observed once, and the top ten hold roughly 0.4%. The sequenced sample was memory CD4+ T cells sorted from blood. These receptors were collected from a human donor in good health. CDR3s include the opening cysteine and the closing phenylalanine or tryptophan. Each record gives: V gene, J gene, CDR3 protein.

V: TRBV14
J: TRBJ2-5
CDR3: CASSQDQGGRGETQYF

V: TRBV4-1
J: TRBJ2-1
CDR3: CASSQEGGGPRGEQFF

V: TRBV19
J: TRBJ1-4
CDR3: CASSPQDRARLFF

V: TRBV30
J: TRBJ1-1
CDR3: CAWSNWRKAMNTEAFF

V: TRBV7-3
J: TRBJ2-7
CDR3: CASSLDIGEQYF

V: TRBV5-1
J: TRBJ2-7
CDR3: CASSLAQAGGLGEQYF

V: TRBV12-5
J: TRBJ2-6
CDR3: CASGFDAGISGANVLTF

V: TRBV7-9
J: TRBJ2-3
CDR3: CASSLIGSASGTDTQYF

V: TRBV20-1
J: TRBJ2-2
CDR3: CSVAGTGELFF

V: TRBV11-2
J: TRBJ1-2
CDR3: CASARDGANYGYTF

V: TRBV14
J: TRBJ2-3
CDR3: CASSQGTGGADTQYF

V: TRBV5-1
J: TRBJ2-5
CDR3: CASSLGSGGNFRETQYF

V: TRBV18
J: TRBJ2-1
CDR3: CASSPTGGGGYNEQFF

V: TRBV7-2
J: TRBJ2-2
CDR3: CASSSTGGGLGAGELFF

V: TRBV19
J: TRBJ1-2
CDR3: CASRARDYGYTF

V: TRBV7-3
J: TRBJ2-2
CDR3: CASSQGQGGTGELFF